Shown below are 3 T cell receptor beta chains from a single sample sequenced in a study of Graves' ophthalmopathy and Graves' hyperthyroidism. RNA transcripts served as template for amplifying TCR beta CDR3 sequences. RT-PCR was first run with HTBI primers, then multiplex PCR in a second round. MiXCR, applied by TCRdb to the multiplex PCR reads, yields one record per CDR3 protein. The sample yields about 370,000 distinct CDR3 sequences, approximately 18% seen once. The sample consisted of peripheral blood. These receptors were collected from an adult woman with stable Graves' hyperthyroidism.

This clonotype has at least ten counts. This chain links TRBV15 with TRBJ2-7, with 13 bases identical to TRBD2. Germline V CDR1 and CDR2: LNHNV, YYDKDF (reference sequence). J gave up 6 bases and V 1 base, and 12 bases lay outside the gene matches. The CDR3 loop spans 18 amino acids. The CDR3 protein is CATSRGGGHGLAGVEQYF. DNA for the CDR3: TGTGCCACCAGCAGAGGGGGGGGACACGGACTAGCGGGAGTCGAGCAGTACTTC.

This clonotype was counted many times. V and J are TRBV14 and TRBJ1-2; D call uncertain. The CDR3 has 17 amino acids. V lost 4 bases and J lost 0, with 18 bases in between. Germline assignment: CDR1 SGHDN and CDR2 FVKESK. The chain's CDR3 is CASSPLPGKATNYGYTF. CDR3 in DNA: TGTGCCAGCAGCCCATTACCGGGCAAAGCAACTAACTATGGCTACACCTTC.

This clonotype was picked up many times. The chain employs TRBV12-3 or TRBV12-4 and TRBJ2-2; 8 nucleotides line up with TRBD1. This CDR3 has 15 amino acids. V was pared by 5 bases and J by 3 bases, with 5 bases of the junction left unmatched. The CDR3 DNA sequence: TGTGCCAGCAGTCGACAGGGGCCCGACACCGGGGAGCTGTTTTTT. It is translated as CASSRQGPDTGELFF.